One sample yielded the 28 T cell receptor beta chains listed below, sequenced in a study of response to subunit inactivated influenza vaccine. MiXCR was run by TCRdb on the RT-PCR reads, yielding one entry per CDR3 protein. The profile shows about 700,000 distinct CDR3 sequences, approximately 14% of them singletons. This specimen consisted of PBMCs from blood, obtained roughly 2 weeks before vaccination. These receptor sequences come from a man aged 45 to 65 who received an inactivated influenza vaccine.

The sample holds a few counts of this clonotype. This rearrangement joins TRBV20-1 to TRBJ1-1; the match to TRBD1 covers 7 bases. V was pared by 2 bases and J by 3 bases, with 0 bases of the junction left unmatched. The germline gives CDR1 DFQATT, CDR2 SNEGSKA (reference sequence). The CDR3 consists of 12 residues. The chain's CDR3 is CSARQGDTEAFF. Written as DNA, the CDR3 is TGCAGTGCTAGACAGGGGGACACTGAAGCTTTCTTT.

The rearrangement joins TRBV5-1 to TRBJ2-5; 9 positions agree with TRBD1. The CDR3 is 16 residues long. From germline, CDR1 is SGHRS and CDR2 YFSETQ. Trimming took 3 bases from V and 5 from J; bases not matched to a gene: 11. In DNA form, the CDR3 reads TGCGCCAGCAGCTCCGGACAGGGGCTGGGGGTTGAGACCCAGTACTTC. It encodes CASSSGQGLGVETQYF.

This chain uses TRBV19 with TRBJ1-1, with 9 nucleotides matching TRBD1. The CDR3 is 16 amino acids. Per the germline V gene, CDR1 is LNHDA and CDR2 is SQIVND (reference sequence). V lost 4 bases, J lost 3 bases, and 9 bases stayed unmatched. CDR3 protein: CASSKGPGQGDTEAFF. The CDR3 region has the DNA TGTGCCAGTAGTAAGGGCCCGGGACAGGGAGACACTGAAGCTTTCTTT.

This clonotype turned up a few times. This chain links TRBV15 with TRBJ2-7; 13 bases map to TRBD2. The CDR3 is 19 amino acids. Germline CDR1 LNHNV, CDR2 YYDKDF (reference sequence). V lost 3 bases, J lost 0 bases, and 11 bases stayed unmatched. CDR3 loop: CATSRVPGTSGALSYEQYF. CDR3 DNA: TGTGCCACCAGCAGGGTCCCCGGGACTAGCGGGGCCCTCTCCTACGAGCAGTACTTC.

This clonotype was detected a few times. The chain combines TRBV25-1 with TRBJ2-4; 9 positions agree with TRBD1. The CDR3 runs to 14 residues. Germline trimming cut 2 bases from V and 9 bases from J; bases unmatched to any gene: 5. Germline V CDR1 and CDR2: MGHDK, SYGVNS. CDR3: CASSEPGQGTIQYF. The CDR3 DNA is TGTGCCAGCAGTGAACCCGGACAGGGGACCATTCAGTACTTC.

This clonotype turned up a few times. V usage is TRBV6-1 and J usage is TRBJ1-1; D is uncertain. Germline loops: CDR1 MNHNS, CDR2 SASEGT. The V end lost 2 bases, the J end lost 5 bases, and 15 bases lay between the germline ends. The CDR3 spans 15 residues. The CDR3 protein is CASSETPNERTEAFF. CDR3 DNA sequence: TGTGCCAGCAGTGAAACTCCCAACGAGCGAACTGAAGCTTTCTTT.

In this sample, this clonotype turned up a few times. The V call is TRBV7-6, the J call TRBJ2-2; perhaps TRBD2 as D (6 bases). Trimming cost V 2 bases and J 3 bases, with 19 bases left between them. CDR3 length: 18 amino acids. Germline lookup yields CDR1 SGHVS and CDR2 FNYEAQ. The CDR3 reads CASSLYLEGRGDTGELFF. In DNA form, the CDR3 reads TGTGCCAGCAGCTTATATCTCGAGGGGCGCGGGGACACCGGGGAGCTGTTTTTT.

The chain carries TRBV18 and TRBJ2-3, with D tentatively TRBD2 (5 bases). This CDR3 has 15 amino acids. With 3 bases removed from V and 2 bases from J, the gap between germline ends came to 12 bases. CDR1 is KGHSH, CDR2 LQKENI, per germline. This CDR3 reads CASSPGSGATDTQYF. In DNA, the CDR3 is TGTGCCAGCTCACCTGGAAGCGGAGCCACAGATACGCAGTATTTT.

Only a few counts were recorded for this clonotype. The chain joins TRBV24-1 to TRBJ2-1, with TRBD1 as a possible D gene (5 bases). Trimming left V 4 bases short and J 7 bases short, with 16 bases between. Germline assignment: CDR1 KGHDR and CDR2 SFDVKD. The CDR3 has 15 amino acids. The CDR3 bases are TGTGCCACCAGTGACGACAGTCGGGCGAGGAATGAGCAGTTCTTC. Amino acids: CATSDDSRARNEQFF.

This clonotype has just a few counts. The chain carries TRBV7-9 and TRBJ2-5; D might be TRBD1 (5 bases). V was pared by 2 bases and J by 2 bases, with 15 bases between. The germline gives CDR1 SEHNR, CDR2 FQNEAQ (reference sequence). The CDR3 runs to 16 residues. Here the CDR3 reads CASSLSFVGVQETQYF. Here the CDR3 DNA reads TGTGCCAGCAGCTTAAGTTTCGTAGGGGTTCAAGAGACCCAGTACTTC.

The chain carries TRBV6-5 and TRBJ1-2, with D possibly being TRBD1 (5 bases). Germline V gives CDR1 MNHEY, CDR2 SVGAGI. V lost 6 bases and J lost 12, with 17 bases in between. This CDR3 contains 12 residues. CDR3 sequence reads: CASRRGGGSDTF. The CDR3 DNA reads TGTGCCAGCAGAAGGGGAGGAGGGTCAGACACCTTC.

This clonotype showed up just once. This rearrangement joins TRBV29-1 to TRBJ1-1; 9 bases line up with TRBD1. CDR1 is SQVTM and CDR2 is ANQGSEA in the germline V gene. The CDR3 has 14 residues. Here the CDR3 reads CIVGRQGVNTEAFF. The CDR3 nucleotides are TGCATCGTGGGGAGACAGGGGGTGAACACTGAAGCTTTCTTT.

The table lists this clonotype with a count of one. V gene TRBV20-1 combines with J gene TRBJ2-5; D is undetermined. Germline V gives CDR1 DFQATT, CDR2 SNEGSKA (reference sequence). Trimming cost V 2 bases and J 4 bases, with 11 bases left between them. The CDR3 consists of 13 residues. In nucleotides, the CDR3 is TGCAGTGCTAGATCCGCTGGTACAGAGACCCAGTACTTC. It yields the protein CSARSAGTETQYF.

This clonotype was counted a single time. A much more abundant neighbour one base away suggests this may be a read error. Here the CDR3 reads CASSLQDEQYF. CDR3 bases: TGTGCCAGCAGTTTACAGGACGAGCAGTACTTC. J is TRBJ2-7 and V is TRBV28, with D unclear. Germline V lookup: CDR1 MDHEN, CDR2 SYDVKM. Deletions cut 2 bases from V and 5 bases from J, with 4 bases between. The CDR3 extends over 11 amino acids.

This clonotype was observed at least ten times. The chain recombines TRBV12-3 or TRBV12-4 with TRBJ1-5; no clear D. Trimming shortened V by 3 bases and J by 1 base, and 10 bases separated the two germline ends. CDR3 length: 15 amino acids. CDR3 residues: CASSLSGFSNQPQHF. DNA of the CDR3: TGTGCCAGCAGTTTGTCCGGGTTCAGCAATCAGCCCCAGCATTTT.

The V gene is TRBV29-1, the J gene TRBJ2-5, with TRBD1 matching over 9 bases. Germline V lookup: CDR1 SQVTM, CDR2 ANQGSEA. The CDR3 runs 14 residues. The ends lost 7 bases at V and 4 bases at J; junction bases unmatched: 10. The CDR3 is CSASEGTGRETQYF. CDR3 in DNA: TGCAGCGCTTCCGAGGGGACAGGGAGAGAGACCCAGTACTTC.

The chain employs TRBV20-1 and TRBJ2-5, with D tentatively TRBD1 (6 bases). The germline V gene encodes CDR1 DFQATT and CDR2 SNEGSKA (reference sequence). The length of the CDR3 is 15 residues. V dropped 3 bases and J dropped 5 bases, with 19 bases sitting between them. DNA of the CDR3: TGCAGTGCTAGCACACTCAGGGGAGCACGGGAGACCCAGTACTTC. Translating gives CSASTLRGARETQYF.

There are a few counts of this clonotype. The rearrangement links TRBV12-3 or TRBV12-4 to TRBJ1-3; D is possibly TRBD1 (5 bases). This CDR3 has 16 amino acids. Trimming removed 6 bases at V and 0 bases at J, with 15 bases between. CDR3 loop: CASSFQGHLSGNTIYF. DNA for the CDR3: TGTGCCAGCAGCTTTCAAGGACACCTCTCTGGAAACACCATATATTTT.

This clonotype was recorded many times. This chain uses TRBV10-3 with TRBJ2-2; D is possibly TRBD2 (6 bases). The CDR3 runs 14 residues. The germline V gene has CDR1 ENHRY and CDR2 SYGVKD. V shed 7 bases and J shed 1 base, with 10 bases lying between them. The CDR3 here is CAIKSSGNTGELFF. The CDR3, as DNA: TGTGCCATCAAGAGTAGCGGGAACACCGGGGAGCTGTTTTTT.

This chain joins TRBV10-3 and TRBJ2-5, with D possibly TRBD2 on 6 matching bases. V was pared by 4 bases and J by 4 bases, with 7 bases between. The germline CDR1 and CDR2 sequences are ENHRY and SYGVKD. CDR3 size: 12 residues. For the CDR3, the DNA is TGTGCCATCAGTGGGGGGGTAGAGACCCAGTACTTC. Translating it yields CAISGGVETQYF.

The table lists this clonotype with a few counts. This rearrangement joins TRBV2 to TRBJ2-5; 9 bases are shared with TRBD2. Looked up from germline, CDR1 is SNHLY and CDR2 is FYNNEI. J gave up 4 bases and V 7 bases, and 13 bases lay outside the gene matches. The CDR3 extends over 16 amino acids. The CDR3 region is CASIQTSGGLAETQYF. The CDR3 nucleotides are TGTGCCAGCATTCAGACTAGCGGAGGGCTGGCAGAGACCCAGTACTTC. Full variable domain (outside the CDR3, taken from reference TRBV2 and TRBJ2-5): EPEVTQTPSHQVTQMGQEVILRCVPISNHLYFYWYRQILGQKVEFLVSFYNNEISEKSEIFDDQFSVERPDGSNFTLKIRSTKLEDSAMYFCASIQTSGGLAETQYFGPGTRLLVL.

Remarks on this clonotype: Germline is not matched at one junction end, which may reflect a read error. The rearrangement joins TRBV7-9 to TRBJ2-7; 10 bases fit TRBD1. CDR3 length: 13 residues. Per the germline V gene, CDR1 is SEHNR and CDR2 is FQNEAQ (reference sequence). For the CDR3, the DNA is TGTCCCAGCGGGACAGGGGAATACTACGAGCAGTGCTTC. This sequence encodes CPSGTGEYYEQCF.

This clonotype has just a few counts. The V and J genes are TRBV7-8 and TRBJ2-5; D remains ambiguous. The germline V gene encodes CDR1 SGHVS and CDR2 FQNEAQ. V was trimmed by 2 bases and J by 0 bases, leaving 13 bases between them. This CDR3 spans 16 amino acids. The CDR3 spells CASSLYRVQYQETQYF. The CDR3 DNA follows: TGTGCCAGCAGCTTATATAGGGTGCAGTACCAAGAGACCCAGTACTTC.

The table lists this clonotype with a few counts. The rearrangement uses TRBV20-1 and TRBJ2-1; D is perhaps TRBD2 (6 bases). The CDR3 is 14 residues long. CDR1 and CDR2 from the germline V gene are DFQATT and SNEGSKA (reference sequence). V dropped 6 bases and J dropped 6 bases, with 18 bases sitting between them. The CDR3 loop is CSALGREISNEQFF. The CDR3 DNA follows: TGCAGTGCCCTCGGGCGGGAAATAAGCAATGAGCAGTTCTTC.

The DNA of the CDR3 is TGTGCCAGCAGTTTACCCCAGGGAAGTGAGCAGTTCTTC. Translating gives CASSLPQGSEQFF. The genes are TRBV28 and TRBJ2-1; D is perhaps TRBD1 (5 bases). The CDR3 contains 13 residues. V lost 2 bases to trimming and J lost 9 bases, with 11 bases between them. CDR1 MDHEN and CDR2 SYDVKM come from the germline V gene.

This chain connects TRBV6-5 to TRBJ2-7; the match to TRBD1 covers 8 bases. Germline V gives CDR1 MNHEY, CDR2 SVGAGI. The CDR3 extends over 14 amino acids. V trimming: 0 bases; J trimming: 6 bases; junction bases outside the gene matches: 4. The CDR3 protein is CASSYSTGGREQYF. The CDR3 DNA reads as TGTGCCAGCAGTTACTCCACAGGGGGTCGCGAGCAGTACTTC.

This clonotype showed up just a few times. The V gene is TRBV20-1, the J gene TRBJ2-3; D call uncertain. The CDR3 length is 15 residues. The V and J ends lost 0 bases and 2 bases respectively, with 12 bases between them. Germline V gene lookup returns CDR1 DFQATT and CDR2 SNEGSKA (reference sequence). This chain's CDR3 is CSARDLQNPTDTQYF. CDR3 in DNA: TGCAGTGCTAGAGATCTCCAGAATCCCACAGATACGCAGTATTTT.

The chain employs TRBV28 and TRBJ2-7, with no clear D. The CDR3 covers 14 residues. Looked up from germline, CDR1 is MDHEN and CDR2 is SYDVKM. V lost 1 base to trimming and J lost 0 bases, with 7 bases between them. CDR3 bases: TGTGCCAGCAGTTTATTTGACAACTCCTACGAGCAGTACTTC. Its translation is CASSLFDNSYEQYF. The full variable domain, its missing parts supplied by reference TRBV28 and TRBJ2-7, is DVKVTQSSRYLVKRTGEKVFLECVQDMDHENMFWYRQDPGLGLRLIYFSYDVKMKEKGDIPEGYSVSREKKERFSLILESASTNQTSMYLCASSLFDNSYEQYFGPGTRLTVT.